Listed below are T cell receptor beta chains from one sample, sequenced in a study of brain metastases from non-small cell lung cancer. Generated by immunoSEQ multiplex PCR, the TCRdb table keeps only in-frame clones and is missing some. The sample shows 3,500 or so clones, 75% to 85% of them seen only once. Sequencing was performed on tissue from a brain metastasis. All receptors derive from a donor older than 35 with non-small cell lung cancer. Both conserved end residues are part of each CDR3. Fields, in order: J gene, V gene, clone size, D gene, CDR3 DNA, CDR3 protein. A D gene is named only where the DNA matches it firmly. The size field is filled for only some rows; it gives once, few, many or a size class.

j_gene: TRBJ1-1
v_gene: TRBV4-1
abundance: .
d_gene: .
CDR3nt: TGCGCCAGCAGCCAAGGTAGCGGGGGTGACCCTGAAGCTTTCTTT
CDR3aa: CASSQGSGGDPEAFF

j_gene: TRBJ2-3
v_gene: TRBV14
abundance: .
d_gene: .
CDR3nt: TGTGCCAGCAACCACACAGATACGCAGTATTTT
CDR3aa: CASNHTDTQYF

j_gene: TRBJ2-3
v_gene: TRBV5-8
abundance: .
d_gene: TRBD2
CDR3nt: TGTGCCAGCAGCAGAGGGACTAGCGGGAGCGCAGATACGCAGTATTTT
CDR3aa: CASSRGTSGSADTQYF

j_gene: TRBJ2-3
v_gene: TRBV28
abundance: .
d_gene: TRBD2
CDR3nt: TGTGCCAGCAGTCCAAACGGGAGGATTAGCGGGAGGGCCCCAGATACGCAGTATTTT
CDR3aa: CASSPNGRISGRAPDTQYF

j_gene: TRBJ1-3
v_gene: TRBV6-1
abundance: .
d_gene: .
CDR3nt: TGTGCCAGCAGTGAAAACACCATATATTTT
CDR3aa: CASSENTIYF

j_gene: TRBJ2-7
v_gene: TRBV9
abundance: .
d_gene: .
CDR3nt: TGTGCCAGCAGCGTAGGTGGCCGGAACGAGCAGTACTTC
CDR3aa: CASSVGGRNEQYF

j_gene: TRBJ1-2
v_gene: TRBV30
abundance: .
d_gene: .
CDR3nt: TGTGCCTGGAGTGAACAGGTTGGCTATGGCTACACCTTC
CDR3aa: CAWSEQVGYGYTF

j_gene: TRBJ2-2
v_gene: TRBV28
abundance: few
d_gene: .
CDR3nt: TGTGCCAGCAGTTTATACCAGGGAATAAACACCGGGGAGCTGTTTTTT
CDR3aa: CASSLYQGINTGELFF

j_gene: TRBJ1-1
v_gene: TRBV3-1/TRBV3-2
abundance: few
d_gene: .
CDR3nt: TGTGCCAGCAGCCAAGATAGCAGGGTCTACACTGAAGCTTTCTTT
CDR3aa: CASSQDSRVYTEAFF

j_gene: TRBJ1-4
v_gene: TRBV19
abundance: .
d_gene: .
CDR3nt: TGTGCCAGTAGTTTGGGGGCTGAGTTGGCTAATGAAAAACTGTTTTTT
CDR3aa: CASSLGAELANEKLFF

j_gene: TRBJ1-1
v_gene: TRBV29-1
abundance: .
d_gene: TRBD1
CDR3nt: TGCAGCGTTGACCGACAGGGGCACACTGAAGCTTTCTTT
CDR3aa: CSVDRQGHTEAFF

j_gene: TRBJ2-3
v_gene: TRBV5-1
abundance: .
d_gene: .
CDR3nt: TGCGCCAGCAGCTTCAGGGATATCACAGATACGCAGTATTTT
CDR3aa: CASSFRDITDTQYF

j_gene: TRBJ2-7
v_gene: TRBV2
abundance: .
d_gene: .
CDR3nt: TGTGCCAGCAGAGCCCCTGTGAGGGGCGAGCAGTACTTC
CDR3aa: CASRAPVRGEQYF

j_gene: TRBJ2-1
v_gene: TRBV9
abundance: .
d_gene: TRBD2
CDR3nt: TGTGCCAGCAGCGTAGGCGGGAGGAGTAATGAGCAGTTCTTC
CDR3aa: CASSVGGRSNEQFF

j_gene: TRBJ2-5
v_gene: TRBV5-1
abundance: .
d_gene: .
CDR3nt: TGCGCCAGCAGCTCTCAGATGTACCAAGAGACCCAGTACTTC
CDR3aa: CASSSQMYQETQYF

j_gene: TRBJ2-5
v_gene: TRBV9
abundance: .
d_gene: .
CDR3nt: TGTGCCAGCAGCGTAGTGCCCGAGGAGACCCAGTACTTC
CDR3aa: CASSVVPEETQYF

j_gene: TRBJ1-1
v_gene: TRBV29-1
abundance: .
d_gene: TRBD1
CDR3nt: TGCAGTGTTGGGGACCGGGACAGGGGTTTAGAAGCTTTCTTT
CDR3aa: CSVGDRDRGLEAFF

j_gene: TRBJ2-5
v_gene: TRBV5-6
abundance: few
d_gene: .
CDR3nt: TGTGCCAGCAGCAAATGGGACCTACAAGAGACCCAGTACTTC
CDR3aa: CASSKWDLQETQYF

j_gene: TRBJ1-3
v_gene: TRBV9
abundance: .
d_gene: .
CDR3nt: TGTGCCAGCAGCGTAGAAACGTCAGGAAACACCATATATTTT
CDR3aa: CASSVETSGNTIYF

j_gene: TRBJ1-6
v_gene: TRBV27
abundance: few
d_gene: .
CDR3nt: TGTGCCAGCAGTTTAAACCAGGGAGGGTATTCACCCCTCCACTTT
CDR3aa: CASSLNQGGYSPLHF

j_gene: TRBJ1-2
v_gene: TRBV9
abundance: .
d_gene: .
CDR3nt: TGTGCCAGCAGCCCCCGGGAAGGTTGGTATGGCTACACCTTC
CDR3aa: CASSPREGWYGYTF

j_gene: TRBJ2-3
v_gene: TRBV4-1
abundance: .
d_gene: .
CDR3nt: TGCGCCAGCAGCGGATCCCCCCGGACCACAAATACGCAGTATTTT
CDR3aa: CASSGSPRTTNTQYF

j_gene: TRBJ2-7
v_gene: TRBV2
abundance: .
d_gene: .
CDR3nt: TGTGCCAGCCAAATCTACGAGCAGTACTTC
CDR3aa: CASQIYEQYF

j_gene: TRBJ1-5
v_gene: TRBV5-6
abundance: .
d_gene: .
CDR3nt: TGTGCCAGCAGCACAGGAGGGTATCAGCCCCAGCATTTT
CDR3aa: CASSTGGYQPQHF

j_gene: TRBJ1-1
v_gene: TRBV5-5
abundance: .
d_gene: .
CDR3nt: TGTGCCAGCAGCTTGGTTAGACAGCTGAACACTGAAGCTTTCTTT
CDR3aa: CASSLVRQLNTEAFF

j_gene: TRBJ1-5
v_gene: TRBV7-2
abundance: .
d_gene: TRBD1
CDR3nt: TGTGCCAGCAGCCGGACAGGGAATAGCAATCAGCCCCAGCATTTT
CDR3aa: CASSRTGNSNQPQHF

j_gene: TRBJ2-2
v_gene: TRBV7-3
abundance: .
d_gene: .
CDR3nt: TGTGCCAGCAGCCTCAGCGGAATGAACACCGGGGAGCTGTTTTTT
CDR3aa: CASSLSGMNTGELFF

j_gene: TRBJ1-1
v_gene: TRBV5-1
abundance: few
d_gene: .
CDR3nt: TGCGCCAGCAGCGCCACCGTGAACACTGAAGCTTTCTTT
CDR3aa: CASSATVNTEAFF

j_gene: TRBJ1-1
v_gene: TRBV6-6
abundance: .
d_gene: .
CDR3nt: TGTGCCAGCAGTTCCCTCAGGGGTGGTGCTTTCTTT
CDR3aa: CASSSLRGGAFF

j_gene: TRBJ2-7
v_gene: TRBV6-5
abundance: .
d_gene: TRBD1
CDR3nt: TGTGCCAGCACGACAGGGAGCTCCTACGAGCAGTACTTC
CDR3aa: CASTTGSSYEQYF

j_gene: TRBJ2-5
v_gene: TRBV30
abundance: .
d_gene: .
CDR3nt: TGTGCCTGTACCCGGGACGGAGGGGGGGAGACCCAGTACTTC
CDR3aa: CACTRDGGGETQYF

j_gene: TRBJ1-6
v_gene: TRBV2
abundance: .
d_gene: .
CDR3nt: TGTGCCAGCAGGGGAGCGTATAATTCACCCCTCCACTTT
CDR3aa: CASRGAYNSPLHF

j_gene: TRBJ1-6
v_gene: TRBV7-2
abundance: .
d_gene: .
CDR3nt: TGTGCCAGCAGCTTAGGACCGGGATATAATTCACCCCTCCACTTT
CDR3aa: CASSLGPGYNSPLHF

j_gene: TRBJ2-5
v_gene: TRBV7-3
abundance: .
d_gene: TRBD2
CDR3nt: TGTGCCAGCAGCTTAAACGGTGGTAGCGGGGAGACCCAGTACTTC
CDR3aa: CASSLNGGSGETQYF

j_gene: TRBJ2-5
v_gene: TRBV5-1
abundance: .
d_gene: TRBD1
CDR3nt: TGCGCCAGCAGCGCAGGGGGCGCAGAGACCCAGTACTTC
CDR3aa: CASSAGGAETQYF

j_gene: TRBJ2-1
v_gene: TRBV6-1
abundance: .
d_gene: TRBD1
CDR3nt: TGTGCCAGCAGTGTGGAGGGACAGGTTTCCTACAATGAGCAGTTCTTC
CDR3aa: CASSVEGQVSYNEQFF

j_gene: TRBJ1-6
v_gene: TRBV12-3/TRBV12-4
abundance: .
d_gene: .
CDR3nt: TGTGCCAGCAGCCCGAATAATAATTCACCCCTCCACTTT
CDR3aa: CASSPNNNSPLHF

j_gene: TRBJ2-7
v_gene: TRBV28
abundance: .
d_gene: .
CDR3nt: TGTGCCAGCAGTAAGTTAGGGGAGCAGTACTTT
CDR3aa: CASSKLGEQYF

j_gene: TRBJ1-5
v_gene: TRBV6-1
abundance: .
d_gene: .
CDR3nt: TGTGCCAGCAGTGAAGTAGACACCAATCAGCCCCAGCATTTT
CDR3aa: CASSEVDTNQPQHF

j_gene: TRBJ1-4
v_gene: TRBV28
abundance: .
d_gene: .
CDR3nt: TGTGCCAGCAGTACCCCTCAGGGGATGGCTGAAAAACTGTTTTTT
CDR3aa: CASSTPQGMAEKLFF

j_gene: TRBJ1-5
v_gene: TRBV21-1
abundance: .
d_gene: .
CDR3nt: TGTGCCAGCAGCAAAGGTCAGCCCCAGCATTTT
CDR3aa: CASSKGQPQHF

j_gene: TRBJ2-7
v_gene: TRBV7-9
abundance: .
d_gene: TRBD2
CDR3nt: TGTGCCAGCAGCTTACCGAGAAATAGCGGGAGTGACGAGCAGTACTTC
CDR3aa: CASSLPRNSGSDEQYF

j_gene: TRBJ2-1
v_gene: TRBV6-1
abundance: .
d_gene: TRBD2
CDR3nt: TGTGCCAGCAGCGAAAGGACTAGCGGCAGGGGGGATGAGCAGTTCTTC
CDR3aa: CASSERTSGRGDEQFF

j_gene: TRBJ1-5
v_gene: TRBV7-3
abundance: .
d_gene: TRBD1
CDR3nt: TGTGCCAGCAGCTTAATGAGAGGGACAGGGAATCAGCCCCAGCATTTT
CDR3aa: CASSLMRGTGNQPQHF

j_gene: TRBJ1-2
v_gene: TRBV27
abundance: .
d_gene: .
CDR3nt: TGTGCCAGCAGTCCTCGGGTAAACTATGGCTACACCTTC
CDR3aa: CASSPRVNYGYTF